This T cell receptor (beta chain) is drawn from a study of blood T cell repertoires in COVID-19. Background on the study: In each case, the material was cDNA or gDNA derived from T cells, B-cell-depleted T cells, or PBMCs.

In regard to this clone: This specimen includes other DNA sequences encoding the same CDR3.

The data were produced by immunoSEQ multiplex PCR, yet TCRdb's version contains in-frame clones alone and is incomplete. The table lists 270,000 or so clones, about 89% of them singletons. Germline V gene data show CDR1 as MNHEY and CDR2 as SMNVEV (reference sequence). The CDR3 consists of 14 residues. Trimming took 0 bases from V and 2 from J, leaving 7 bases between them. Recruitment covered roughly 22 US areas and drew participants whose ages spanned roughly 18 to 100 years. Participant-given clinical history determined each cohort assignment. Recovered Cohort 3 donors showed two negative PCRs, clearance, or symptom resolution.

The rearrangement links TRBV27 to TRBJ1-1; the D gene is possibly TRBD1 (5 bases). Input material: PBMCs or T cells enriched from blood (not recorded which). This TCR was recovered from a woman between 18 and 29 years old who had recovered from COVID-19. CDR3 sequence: CASSLSQGNTEAFF. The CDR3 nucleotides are TGTGCCAGCAGTTTATCGCAGGGTAACACTGAAGCTTTCTTT.